This T cell receptor beta chain was found in a study of T cells in Graves' hyperthyroidism and ophthalmopathy. Germline V gene sequence: CDR1 SGHRS, CDR2 YFSETQ. This CDR3 has 12 amino acids. V was trimmed by 0 bases and J by 10 bases, leaving 8 bases between them. A few counts support this clonotype. Amplified TCR beta CDR3 regions derived from RNA transcripts. An initial round of RT-PCR targeting the TCR CDR3 relied on the HTBI primer set. TCRdb re-analysed the multiplex PCR reads in MiXCR, keeping a single row per CDR3 protein. The sample holds 700,000 or so distinct CDR3 sequences, about 14% seen once.

This sequence was found in a woman aged 45-60 years with Graves' ophthalmopathy. V is TRBV5-1 and J is TRBJ2-1; D remains unclear. What was sequenced was blood. CDR3 sequence: CASSLGQREQFF. The CDR3 DNA sequence: TGCGCCAGCAGCTTGGGGCAACGGGAGCAGTTCTTC.